One and the same sample provided the 14 T cell receptor beta chains below, sequenced in a study of blood T cell repertoires in COVID-19. The method was immunoSEQ multiplex PCR; TCRdb's version includes in-frame clones alone and lacks a portion of them. The sample shows hundreds of thousands of clones, 89% of them seen only once. The specimen sequenced was peripheral blood. These receptors all come from a man aged 18 to 30 with COVID-19, enrolled during active disease.

The CDR3 is CASSPRTGQPQHF. The CDR3 DNA follows: TGTGCCAGTAGTCCCCGGACAGGTCAGCCCCAGCATTTT. V gene TRBV19 combines with J gene TRBJ1-5, with 7 bases lining up with TRBD1. This CDR3 region has 13 residues. CDR1 LNHDA and CDR2 SQIVND come from the germline V gene (reference sequence). V was pared by 5 bases and J by 6 bases, with 4 bases of the junction left unmatched.

The V call is TRBV7-9, the J call TRBJ1-4, with 9 bases matching TRBD1. The CDR3 loop spans 16 amino acids. The junction had 11 bases not matched to a gene; V was cut back by 5 bases and J by 7 bases. The germline CDR1 and CDR2 sequences are SEHNR and FQNEAQ (reference sequence). CDR3 DNA: TGTGCCAGCAGCGGGTTTAACAGGGGGCCGGGTGAAAAACTGTTTTTT. Translating it yields CASSGFNRGPGEKLFF.

The V and J genes are TRBV6-5 and TRBJ2-1, with 8 bases matching TRBD1. From germline, CDR1 is MNHEY and CDR2 SVGAGI. CDR3 length: 15 residues. V was pared by 5 bases and J by 5 bases, with 8 bases of the junction left unmatched. Written as DNA, the CDR3 is TGTGCCAGCAGTCGCGTCCCGGGACAGGACAATGAGCAGTTCTTC. Translating gives CASSRVPGQDNEQFF.

The J gene is TRBJ1-2, the V gene TRBV19; a possible D gene is TRBD1 (6 bases). The germline V gene encodes CDR1 LNHDA and CDR2 SQIVND (reference sequence). The CDR3 has 14 residues. V lost 0 bases and J lost 3, with 8 bases in between. Here the CDR3 reads CASSIEPGDYGYTF. The CDR3 region has the DNA TGTGCCAGTAGTATAGAACCAGGGGACTATGGCTACACCTTC.

The genes are TRBV15 and TRBJ1-1, with a weak D call TRBD1 (6 bases). This CDR3 has 16 amino acids. CDR1 is LNHNV and CDR2 is YYDKDF in the germline V gene (reference sequence). Between the trimmed V and J ends, which lost 1 base and 0 bases, there was a span of 12 bases. DNA of the CDR3: TGTGCCACCAGCAGAGGGAGTCAGGGGTTGAACACTGAAGCTTTCTTT. It translates to CATSRGSQGLNTEAFF.

J is TRBJ2-1 and V is TRBV30; D is perhaps TRBD2 (5 bases). Germline assignment: CDR1 GTSNPN and CDR2 SVGIG (reference sequence). Trimming pared 2 bases from V and 1 base from J, leaving 18 bases between. CDR3 length equals 17 residues. The CDR3 sequence: CAWSSGVRGGSYNEQFF. As DNA, the CDR3 is TGTGCCTGGAGTTCAGGCGTACGGGGTGGTTCCTACAATGAGCAGTTCTTC.

J is TRBJ2-6 and V is TRBV2, with unresolved D. The germline V gene has CDR1 SNHLY and CDR2 FYNNEI. There are 14 residues in the CDR3. The V end lost 7 bases, the J end lost 0 bases, and 7 bases lay between the germline ends. CDR3: CASNSLSGANVLTF. The CDR3, as DNA: TGTGCCAGCAACTCCCTCTCTGGGGCCAACGTCCTGACTTTC.

The chain has TRBV19 and TRBJ1-5, with 10 positions matching TRBD1. V was clipped by 7 bases and J by 4 bases; unmatched bases: 7. Germline V lookup: CDR1 LNHDA, CDR2 SQIVND (reference sequence). There are 15 residues in the CDR3. The CDR3 bases are TGTGCCAGTATCATGACAGGGGGCTATAATCAGCCCCAGCATTTT. Amino acid sequence: CASIMTGGYNQPQHF.

This chain uses TRBV4-2 with TRBJ1-4; 11 bases line up with TRBD1. Germline values: CDR1 LGHNA, CDR2 YNFKEQ. This CDR3 spans 16 amino acids. J lost 7 bases, V lost 0 bases, and 4 bases had no gene match. The CDR3: CASSQDSGTGGEKLFF. The CDR3 DNA sequence: TGTGCCAGCAGCCAAGATTCCGGGACAGGGGGTGAAAAACTGTTTTTT.

This sequence joins TRBV19 and TRBJ2-3; TRBD1 agrees at 8 bases. Unmatched junction bases numbered 7, after V lost 3 bases and J lost 5 bases. Germline V gene sequence: CDR1 LNHDA, CDR2 SQIVND (reference sequence). The CDR3 contains 15 residues. CDR3 in amino acids: CASSMKQGARDTQYF. CDR3 in DNA: TGTGCCAGTAGTATGAAGCAGGGGGCGAGAGATACGCAGTATTTT.

The V and J genes are TRBV4-2 and TRBJ2-3, with D possibly being TRBD2 (6 bases). Per the germline V gene, CDR1 is LGHNA and CDR2 is YNFKEQ. V was pared by 0 bases and J by 1 base, with 11 bases between. There are 16 residues in the CDR3. The DNA of the CDR3 is TGTGCCAGCAGCCAAGAGGGCGGCGGGGGCACAGATACGCAGTATTTT. It codes for CASSQEGGGGTDTQYF.

The chain is built from TRBV19 and TRBJ2-5, with TRBD1 matching 7 bases. J was trimmed by 5 bases and V by 0 bases; bases with no gene match: 9. This CDR3 contains 16 residues. Germline V gene sequence: CDR1 LNHDA, CDR2 SQIVND (reference sequence). CDR3 residues: CASSIESRQGVETQYF. For the CDR3, the DNA is TGTGCCAGTAGTATAGAAAGTAGGCAGGGGGTGGAGACCCAGTACTTC. Variable domain in full (rest from reference TRBV19 and TRBJ2-5): DGGITQSPKYLFRKEGQNVTLSCEQNLNHDAMYWYRQDPGQGLRLIYYSQIVNDFQKGDIAEGYSVSREKKESFPLTVTSAQKNPTAFYLCASSIESRQGVETQYFGPGTRLLVL.

The V and J genes are TRBV9 and TRBJ2-3, with D perhaps matching TRBD2 (7 bases). The CDR3 has 14 residues. Trimming stripped 3 bases from V and 6 bases from J, with 14 bases between. Germline CDR1 reads SGDLS; CDR2 reads YYNGEE. CDR3 amino acids: CASSDSGRGDTQYF. The CDR3 DNA follows: TGTGCCAGCAGCGATAGTGGGAGGGGGGATACGCAGTATTTT.

This chain connects TRBV19 to TRBJ1-1; no firm D call. Germline V lookup: CDR1 LNHDA, CDR2 SQIVND (reference sequence). V lost 5 bases and J lost 1, with 11 bases in between. This CDR3 contains 14 residues. The CDR3 protein is CASSSWSRNTEAFF. The DNA of the CDR3 is TGTGCCAGTAGTTCATGGTCGAGGAACACTGAAGCTTTCTTT.